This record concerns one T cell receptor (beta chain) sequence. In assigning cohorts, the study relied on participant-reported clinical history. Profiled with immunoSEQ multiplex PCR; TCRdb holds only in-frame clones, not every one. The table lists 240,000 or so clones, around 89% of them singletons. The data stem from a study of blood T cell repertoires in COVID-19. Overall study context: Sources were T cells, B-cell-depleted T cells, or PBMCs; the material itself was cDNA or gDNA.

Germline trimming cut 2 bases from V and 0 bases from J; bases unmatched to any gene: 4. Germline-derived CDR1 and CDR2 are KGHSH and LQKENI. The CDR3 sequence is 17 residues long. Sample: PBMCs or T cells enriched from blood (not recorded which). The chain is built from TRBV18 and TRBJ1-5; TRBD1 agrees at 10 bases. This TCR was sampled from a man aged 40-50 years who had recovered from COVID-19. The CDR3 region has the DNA TGTGCCAGCTCACCAGGGACAGGGGCTTATAGCAATCAGCCCCAGCATTTT. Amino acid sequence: CASSPGTGAYSNQPQHF.